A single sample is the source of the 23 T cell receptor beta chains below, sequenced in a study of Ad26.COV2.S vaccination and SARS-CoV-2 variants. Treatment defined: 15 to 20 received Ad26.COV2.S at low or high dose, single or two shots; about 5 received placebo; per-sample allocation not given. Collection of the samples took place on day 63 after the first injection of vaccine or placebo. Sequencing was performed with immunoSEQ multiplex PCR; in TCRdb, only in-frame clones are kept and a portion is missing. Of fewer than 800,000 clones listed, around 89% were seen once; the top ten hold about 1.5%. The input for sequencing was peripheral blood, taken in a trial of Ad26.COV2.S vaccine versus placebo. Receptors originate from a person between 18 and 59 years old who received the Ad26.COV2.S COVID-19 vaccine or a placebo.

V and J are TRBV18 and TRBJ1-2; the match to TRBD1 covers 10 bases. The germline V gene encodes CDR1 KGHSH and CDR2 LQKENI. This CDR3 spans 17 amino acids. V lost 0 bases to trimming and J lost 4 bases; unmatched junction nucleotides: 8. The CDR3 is CASSPPGGQGVFYGYTF. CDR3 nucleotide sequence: TGTGCCAGCTCACCACCTGGCGGACAGGGGGTTTTCTATGGCTACACCTTC.

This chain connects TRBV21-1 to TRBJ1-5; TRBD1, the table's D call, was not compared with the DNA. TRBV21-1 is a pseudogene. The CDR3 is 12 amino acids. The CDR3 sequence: CASSTGVLPQHF. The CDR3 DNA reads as TGTGCCAGCAGCACAGGCGTGCTGCCCCAGCATTTT.

The chain's CDR3 is CASSLGQGAHTEAFF. DNA for the CDR3: TGCGCCAGCAGCTTGGGACAGGGGGCGCACACTGAAGCTTTCTTT. J is TRBJ1-1 and V is TRBV5-1, with 10 bases lining up with TRBD1. The germline gives CDR1 SGHRS, CDR2 YFSETQ. This CDR3 region has 15 residues. Trimming removed 0 bases from V and 3 bases from J; junction bases left unmatched: 2.

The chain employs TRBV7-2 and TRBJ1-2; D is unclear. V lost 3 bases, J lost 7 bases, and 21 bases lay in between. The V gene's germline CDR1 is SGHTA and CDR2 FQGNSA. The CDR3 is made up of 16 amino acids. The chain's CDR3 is CASSFGLGRPQTGYTF. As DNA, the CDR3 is TGTGCCAGCAGCTTTGGTTTAGGTCGGCCCCAGACTGGCTACACCTTC.

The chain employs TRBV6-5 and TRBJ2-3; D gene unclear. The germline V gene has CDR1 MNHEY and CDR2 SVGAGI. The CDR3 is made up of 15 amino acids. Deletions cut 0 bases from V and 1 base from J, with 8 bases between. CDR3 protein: CASSYSRMGTDTQYF. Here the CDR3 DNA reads TGTGCCAGCAGTTACTCAAGGATGGGCACAGATACGCAGTATTTT.

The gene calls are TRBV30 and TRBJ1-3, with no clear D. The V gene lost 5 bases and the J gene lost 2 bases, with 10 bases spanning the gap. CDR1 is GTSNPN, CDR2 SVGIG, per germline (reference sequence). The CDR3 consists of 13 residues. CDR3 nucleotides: TGTGCCTGGCTCCGGGGAACTGGAAACACCATATATTTT. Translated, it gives CAWLRGTGNTIYF.

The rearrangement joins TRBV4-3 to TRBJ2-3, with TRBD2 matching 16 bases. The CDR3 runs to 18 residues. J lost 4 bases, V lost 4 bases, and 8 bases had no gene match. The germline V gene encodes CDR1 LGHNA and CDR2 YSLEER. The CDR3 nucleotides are TGCGCCAGCAGCCTGGGACTAGCGGGGGGGTGGAGCGCAGATACGCAGTATTTT. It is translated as CASSLGLAGGWSADTQYF.

CDR3 in amino acids: CASSRQGGQFF. For the CDR3, the DNA is TGTGCCAGCAGCCGACAGGGCGGGCAGTTCTTC. This chain joins TRBV3-1 (or the pseudogene TRBV3-2) and TRBJ2-1; 7 bases match TRBD1. V was clipped by 4 bases and J by 12 bases; unmatched bases: 3. Germline values: CDR1 LGHDT, CDR2 YNNKEL (reference sequence). This CDR3 region has 11 residues.

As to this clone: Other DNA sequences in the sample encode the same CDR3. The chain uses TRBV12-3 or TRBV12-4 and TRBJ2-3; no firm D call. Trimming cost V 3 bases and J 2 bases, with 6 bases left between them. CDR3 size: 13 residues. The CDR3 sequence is CASSFGVTDTQYF. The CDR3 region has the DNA TGTGCCAGCAGTTTTGGGGTCACAGATACGCAGTATTTT.

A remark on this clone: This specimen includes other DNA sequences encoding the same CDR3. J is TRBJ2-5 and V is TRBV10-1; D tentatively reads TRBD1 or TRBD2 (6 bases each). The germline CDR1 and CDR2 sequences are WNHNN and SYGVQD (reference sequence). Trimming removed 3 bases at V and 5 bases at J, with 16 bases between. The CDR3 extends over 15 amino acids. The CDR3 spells CASSEAQGSGETQYF. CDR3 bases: TGCGCCAGCAGTGAAGCCCAGGGGAGCGGGGAGACCCAGTACTTC.

The CDR3 region is CASSVGITGGMSGGYTF. In DNA form, the CDR3 reads TGTGCCAGCAGCGTAGGCATTACGGGGGGGATGTCGGGTGGCTACACCTTC. The V call is TRBV9, the J call TRBJ1-2, with D perhaps TRBD1 (5 bases). Per the germline V gene, CDR1 is SGDLS and CDR2 is YYNGEE. V shed 0 bases and J shed 7 bases, with 22 bases lying between them. CDR3 size: 17 residues.

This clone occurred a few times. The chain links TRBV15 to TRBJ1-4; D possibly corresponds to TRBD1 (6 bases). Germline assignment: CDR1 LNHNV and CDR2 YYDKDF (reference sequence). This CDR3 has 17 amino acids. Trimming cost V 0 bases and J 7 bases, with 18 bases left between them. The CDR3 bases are TGTGCCACCAGCAGAGATGGGGGCAGGGTGTACGGTGAAAAACTGTTTTTT. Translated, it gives CATSRDGGRVYGEKLFF.

As DNA, the CDR3 is TGTGCCAGCTCACGAGGTGGGACCAACACCGGGGAGCTGTTTTTT. It translates to CASSRGGTNTGELFF. V is TRBV18 and J is TRBJ2-2; D may be TRBD1 or TRBD2 (5 bases each). Germline CDR1 reads KGHSH; CDR2 reads LQKENI. V was pared by 4 bases and J by 2 bases, with 11 bases between. This CDR3 spans 15 amino acids.

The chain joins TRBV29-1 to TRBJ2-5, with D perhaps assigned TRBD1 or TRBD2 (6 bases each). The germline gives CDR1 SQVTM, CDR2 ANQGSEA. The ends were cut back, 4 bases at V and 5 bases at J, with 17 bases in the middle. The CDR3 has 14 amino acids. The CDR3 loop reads CSVVTGAAGETQYF. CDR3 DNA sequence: TGCAGCGTTGTGACAGGCGCCGCGGGGGAGACCCAGTACTTC.

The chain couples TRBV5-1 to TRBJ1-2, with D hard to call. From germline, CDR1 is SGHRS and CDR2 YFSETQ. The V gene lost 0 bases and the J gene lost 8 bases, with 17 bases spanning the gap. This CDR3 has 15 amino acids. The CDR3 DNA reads TGCGCCAGCAGCTTGGAACTCCCGGTAACGGGGGGCTACACCTTC. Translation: CASSLELPVTGGYTF.

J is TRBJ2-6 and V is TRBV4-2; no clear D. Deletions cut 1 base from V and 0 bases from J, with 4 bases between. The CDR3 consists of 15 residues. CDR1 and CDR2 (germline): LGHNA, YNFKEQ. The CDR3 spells CASSQASSGANVLTF. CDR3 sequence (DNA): TGTGCCAGCAGCCAAGCGAGCTCTGGGGCCAACGTCCTGACTTTC.

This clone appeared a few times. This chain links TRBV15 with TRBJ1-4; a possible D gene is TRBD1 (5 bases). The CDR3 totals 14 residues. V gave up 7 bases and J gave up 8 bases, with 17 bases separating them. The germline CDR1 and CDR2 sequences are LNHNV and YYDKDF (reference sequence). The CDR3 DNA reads TGTGCCACCACAAGGTCAGACAGCAAAGAAAAACTGTTTTTT. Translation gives CATTRSDSKEKLFF.

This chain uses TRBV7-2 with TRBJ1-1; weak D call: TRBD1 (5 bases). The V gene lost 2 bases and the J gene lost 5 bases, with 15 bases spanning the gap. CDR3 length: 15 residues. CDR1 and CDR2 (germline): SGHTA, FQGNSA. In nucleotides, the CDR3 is TGTGCCAGCAGCTTACATGGGGCCGGGCTGACTGAAGCTTTCTTT. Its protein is CASSLHGAGLTEAFF.

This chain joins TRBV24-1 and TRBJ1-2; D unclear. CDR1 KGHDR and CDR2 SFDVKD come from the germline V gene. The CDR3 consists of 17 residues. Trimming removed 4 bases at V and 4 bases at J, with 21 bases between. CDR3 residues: CATSEGGFGPSPYGYTF. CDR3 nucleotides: TGTGCCACCAGTGAGGGCGGGTTCGGCCCCAGCCCCTATGGCTACACCTTC.

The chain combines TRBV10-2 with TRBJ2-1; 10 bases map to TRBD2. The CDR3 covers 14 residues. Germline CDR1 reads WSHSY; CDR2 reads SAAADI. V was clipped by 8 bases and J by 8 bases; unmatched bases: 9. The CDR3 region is CASLPLAGVYEQFF. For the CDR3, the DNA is TGCGCCAGCCTTCCGCTAGCGGGAGTGTATGAGCAGTTCTTC.

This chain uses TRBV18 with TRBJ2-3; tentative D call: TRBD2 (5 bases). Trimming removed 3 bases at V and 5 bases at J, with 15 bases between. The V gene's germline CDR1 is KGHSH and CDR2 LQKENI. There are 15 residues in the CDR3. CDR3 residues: CASSPPFGLRDTQYF. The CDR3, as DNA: TGTGCCAGCTCACCGCCGTTTGGACTTCGAGATACGCAGTATTTT.

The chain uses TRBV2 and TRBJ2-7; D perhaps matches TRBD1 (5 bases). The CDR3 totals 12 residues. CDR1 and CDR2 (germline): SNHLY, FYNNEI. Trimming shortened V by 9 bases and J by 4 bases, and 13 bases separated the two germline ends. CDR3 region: CASLTGFYEQYF. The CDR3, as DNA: TGTGCCAGTCTCACAGGCTTTTACGAGCAGTACTTC.

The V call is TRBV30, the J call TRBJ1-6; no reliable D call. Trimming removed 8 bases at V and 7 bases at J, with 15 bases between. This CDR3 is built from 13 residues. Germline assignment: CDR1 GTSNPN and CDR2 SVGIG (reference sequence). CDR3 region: CAGTGSINSPLHF. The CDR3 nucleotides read TGTGCCGGCACGGGGTCGATAAATTCACCCCTCCACTTT.